This TCR beta chain came from a study of blood T cell repertoires in COVID-19. Ages ranged from about 18 to 89 years, with residence in under 25 US areas. The authors' processing: Amplification from reference gene primers served as the basis for estimated nucleated cell counts. Here immunoSEQ multiplex PCR was the method, and the copy in TCRdb shows in-frame clones only, minus some. The V and J calls and the clone size are those of that table, but D and trimming were determined from the DNA. The data hold 200,000 to 250,000 clones, with around nine tenths observed a single time. The sequence was obtained from a woman in her 50s with acute COVID-19. Specimen: PBMCs or T cells enriched from blood (not recorded which).

The CDR3 DNA reads TGTGCCAGCAGAACGGGGTTGTCACCCCTCCACTTT. This sequence encodes CASRTGLSPLHF. This sequence joins TRBV7-9 and TRBJ1-6; no clear D gene. The CDR3 length is 12 residues. Trimming took 6 bases from V and 10 from J, leaving 10 bases between them. The germline V gene encodes CDR1 SEHNR and CDR2 FQNEAQ (reference sequence).